The source of this TCR beta chain is a study of blood T cells in healthy people across ages. J was trimmed by 2 bases and V by 7 bases; bases with no gene match: 5. The CDR3 extends over 13 amino acids. The germline V gene encodes CDR1 SQVTM and CDR2 ANQGSEA. Through a sample-barcoded 5' primer and a J-beta primer mix, a second PCR was run for roughly 6 to 11 cycles. TCRdb reanalysed the 5' RACE reads using MiXCR and keeps one entry per CDR3 protein. This repertoire shows around 1,000,000 distinct CDR3 sequences, under 30% found once; its top ten account for 0.65% to 0.75%. The sample also formed part of further work on T cells of mothers and their children. As that report states: Sample barcodes and 2-4 random nucleotides were added by the M1S primer of the second PCR. Overlap measured in related mother-child pairs was slightly, non-significantly higher than in unrelated pairs. The authors detected no persistent microchimeric T cell clones.

The V gene is TRBV29-1, the J gene TRBJ2-7; 10 bases align to TRBD2. The material sequenced was blood. The TCR was taken from a girl between 2 and 10 years old in good health. CDR3 nucleotides: TGCAGCGCTGGGACTAGCGATACCTACGAGCAGTACTTC. Protein: CSAGTSDTYEQYF.